The 21 T cell receptor beta chains in this list originate from one sample, sequenced in a study of CD8+CD57+ T cells in acquired aplastic anemia. Using genomic DNA as the template, TCR beta VDJ and CDR3 profiling was carried out. TCRdb reprocessed the reads via MiXCR and lists one record per CDR3 protein. The sample lists 270,000 or so distinct CDR3 sequences; around 82% were seen once. Patients selected for sequencing had displayed CD8+CD57+ cell expansion by flow cytometry. Input material: sorted CD4+, CD8+, or CD8+CD57+ T cells (not recorded which) from PBMCs. Receptor source: a human donor with aplastic anemia.

With regard to this clonotype: No conserved phenylalanine or tryptophan is present at the end of the CDR3, so a read error is the likely explanation. This chain joins TRBV9 and TRBJ2-5; D is perhaps TRBD1 or TRBD2 (5 bases each). Trimming removed 3 bases from V and 11 bases from J, with 20 bases in between. The germline gives CDR1 SGDLS, CDR2 YYNGEE. The CDR3 totals 14 residues. The chain's CDR3 is CASSGEGDPEDQYS. CDR3 coding DNA: TGTGCCAGCAGCGGAGAAGGGGACCCGGAGGATCAGTACTCC.

Turning to this clonotype: The junction does not match germline at one end; this may be a read error. V and J are TRBV7-9 and TRBJ2-3, with D hard to call. The CDR3 totals 14 residues. From germline, CDR1 is SEHNR and CDR2 FQNEAQ (reference sequence). The CDR3 DNA is TGTGCCAGCAGCTTAGCGGGTGGCCCCGAGACGAAGTTTTTT. Translating it yields CASSLAGGPETKFF.

Comments on this clonotype: Because the CDR3's place on the DNA is in doubt, the DNA is left out and the CDR3 is given as listed by TCRdb. The gene calls are TRBV2 and TRBJ2-3; the D segment call TRBD1 is taken from the table without a DNA check. CDR1 is SNHLY and CDR2 is FYNNEI in the germline V gene. The CDR3 contains 14 residues when both ends are counted. The CDR3 spells CASSWAGGANTEYF.

This clonotype appeared a few times. This chain links TRBV9 with TRBJ1-1; 10 bases line up with TRBD1. Trimming removed 3 bases from V and 11 bases from J; junction bases left unmatched: 13. The CDR3 length is 15 residues. Germline V gene data show CDR1 as SGDLS and CDR2 as YYNGEE. The CDR3 protein is CASSEGGTGVNTAFF. The CDR3 nucleotides are TGTGCCAGCAGCGAAGGGGGGACAGGGGTGAACACTGCTTTCTTT.

V gene TRBV14 combines with J gene TRBJ2-3, with 7 nucleotides matching TRBD2. Germline V gene sequence: CDR1 SGHDN, CDR2 FVKESK. The CDR3 contains 14 residues. After removal of 5 bases from V and 15 bases from J, the junction contained 17 bases not matched to a gene. CDR3 amino acids: CASSLGGEGASYYF. DNA for the CDR3: TGTGCCAGCAGCTTGGGGGGGGAGGGAGCTTCGTATTATTTT.

The chain joins TRBV7-8 to TRBJ2-7, with TRBD1 as a possible D gene (6 bases). Germline V gene lookup returns CDR1 SGHVS and CDR2 FQNEAQ. V was shortened by 4 bases and J by 3 bases, with 25 bases between the two germline ends. There are 18 residues in the CDR3. CDR3 protein: CASSSRVTGGQFFYEQYV. CDR3 DNA sequence: TGTGCCAGCAGCTCCCGTGTTACGGGTGGACAGTTTTTCTACGAGCAGTACGTC.

The rearrangement uses TRBV9 and TRBJ2-6; TRBD1 aligns across 8 bases. Germline values: CDR1 SGDLS, CDR2 YYNGEE. The CDR3 covers 16 residues. V lost 5 bases, J lost 14 bases, and 18 bases stayed unmatched. The CDR3 DNA reads as TGTGCCAGCAGTGTCCGGACAGGGTACACCGGGGAGCTCCTGACTTTC. It is translated as CASSVRTGYTGELLTF.

J is TRBJ2-5 and V is TRBV11-1, with D uncertain. Germline values: CDR1 SGHAT, CDR2 FQDESV (reference sequence). V was shortened by 7 bases and J by 6 bases, with 15 bases between the two germline ends. CDR3 length: 13 amino acids. In nucleotides, the CDR3 is TGTGCCAGCACCCTAGGGAAGGTCCAGACCCAGTACTTC. It is translated as CASTLGKVQTQYF.

In this sample, this clonotype turned up a few times. The junction departs from the called germline gene at one end, perhaps through a read error. The CDR3 region is CASSLTGGANEQFF. In DNA, the CDR3 is TGTGCCAGCAGCTTAACGGGGGGGGCCAATGAGCAGTTCTTT. The chain recombines TRBV7-3 with TRBJ2-3; D possibly corresponds to TRBD2 (7 bases). The CDR3 length is 14 residues. Germline V gives CDR1 SGHTA, CDR2 FQGTGA.

V gene TRBV7-2 combines with J gene TRBJ2-1; 8 positions agree with TRBD2. The germline CDR1 and CDR2 sequences are SGHTA and FQGNSA. With 2 bases clipped from V and 3 bases from J, the junction kept 3 bases outside the gene matches. The CDR3 is 15 residues long. CDR3 nucleotide sequence: TGTGCCAGCAGCTTATCGCGGGGGGACTACAATGAGCAGTTCTTC. Translated, it gives CASSLSRGDYNEQFF.

This sequence joins TRBV7-8 and TRBJ2-4; D is possibly TRBD1 (5 bases). The V gene's germline CDR1 is SGHVS and CDR2 FQNEAQ. The CDR3 covers 18 residues. The germline V and J ends were trimmed by 3 bases and 1 base, with 19 bases remaining between them. Here the CDR3 reads CASSLQGKLGTAKNIQYF. The CDR3 DNA reads TGTGCCAGCAGCTTGCAGGGAAAACTCGGTACGGCCAAAAACATTCAGTACTTC.

As concerns this clonotype: The CDR3 end shows no conserved phenylalanine or tryptophan, and so a read error is likely. Because the CDR3's place on the DNA is in doubt, the DNA is left out and the CDR3 is given as listed by TCRdb. The rearrangement joins TRBV7-8 to TRBJ2-3; the DNA was not compared with TRBD1, the D call given in the table. Per the germline V gene, CDR1 is SGHVS and CDR2 is FQNEAQ. Termini included, the CDR3 measures 13 amino acids. CDR3 protein: CASGVGGTATPHY.

V usage is TRBV4-3 and J usage is TRBJ1-5, with 15 bases lining up with TRBD2. The J call is uncertain, as TRBJ2-3 better fits the DNA end. This CDR3 is built from 18 residues. CDR1 and CDR2 from the germline V gene are LGHNA and YSLEER. CDR3 loop: CASSHPGLAGGEMDTQYF. CDR3 in DNA: TGCGCCAGCAGCCACCCCGGACTAGCGGGAGGGGAGATGGATACGCAGTATTTT.

The rearrangement joins TRBV9 to TRBJ2-7; TRBD2 agrees at 7 bases. V was pared by 3 bases and J by 11 bases, with 17 bases of the junction left unmatched. The germline V gene has CDR1 SGDLS and CDR2 YYNGEE. CDR3 size: 15 residues. CDR3 sequence (DNA): TGTGCCAGCAGCGGGGGCCTAGCGGCCTTCACCGGGGAGTACGTC. Translation gives CASSGGLAAFTGEYV.

For this clonotype: This may stem from a read error, because a much larger clone lies one nucleotide away. This chain uses TRBV7-9 with TRBJ2-6; TRBD2 aligns across 9 bases. Germline trimming cut 3 bases from V and 16 bases from J; bases unmatched to any gene: 16. The CDR3 contains 16 residues. Per germline, CDR1 SEHNR and CDR2 FQNEAQ (reference sequence). The CDR3 loop is CASSFARSGGSDELTF. CDR3 nucleotides: TGTGCCAGCAGCTTTGCAAGAAGCGGGGGGAGCGATGAGCTGACTTTC. The full variable domain, completed using reference TRBV7-9 and TRBJ2-6, is DTGVSQNPRHKITKRGQNVTFRCDPISEHNRLYWYRQTLGQGPEFLTYFQNEAQLEKSRLLSDRFSAERPKGSFSTLEIQRTEQGDSAMYLCASSFARSGGSDELTFGAGSRLTVL.

This chain joins TRBV9 and TRBJ2-5, with unresolved D. Germline lookup yields CDR1 SGDLS and CDR2 YYNGEE. There are 13 residues in the CDR3. V dropped 7 bases and J dropped 0 bases, with 10 bases sitting between them. This CDR3 is CASGATYQETQYF. In nucleotides, the CDR3 is TGTGCCAGCGGTGCTACGTACCAAGAGACCCAGTACTTC.

About this clonotype itself: An end of the junction differs from the germline gene, which may be a read error. The V and J genes are TRBV9 and TRBJ1-2; D is ambiguous. Germline-derived CDR1 and CDR2 are SGDLS and YYNGEE. This CDR3 is built from 16 residues. Here the CDR3 reads CASGLDGNSLYYGYTF. The CDR3 region has the DNA TGTGCCAGCGGCTTGGATGGGAACAGTCTCTACTACGGCTACACCTTC.

This chain connects TRBV7-9 to TRBJ2-1; D assignment may be TRBD1 or TRBD2 (5 bases each). Germline assignment: CDR1 SEHNR and CDR2 FQNEAQ (reference sequence). Trimming stripped 1 base from V and 8 bases from J, with 9 bases between. This CDR3 is 13 amino acids long. Written as DNA, the CDR3 is TGTGCCAGCAGCTTAGGGGGGAGCGATGAGCAGTTCTTC. Amino acids: CASSLGGSDEQFF.

As concerns this clonotype: One end of the junction varies from germline; a read error may be responsible. J is TRBJ2-3 and V is TRBV7-8; D is undetermined. The CDR3 covers 14 residues. Germline CDR1 is SGHVS and CDR2 is FQNEAQ. CDR3 in amino acids: CASSFAPDPAARSF. The CDR3, as DNA: TGTGCCAGCAGCTTTGCTCCAGACCCCGCAGCGCGGTCTTTT.

V gene TRBV7-8 combines with J gene TRBJ1-2; 7 bases are shared with TRBD1. Germline V lookup: CDR1 SGHVS, CDR2 FQNEAQ. The CDR3 has 16 residues. With 2 bases clipped from V and 11 bases from J, the junction kept 17 bases outside the gene matches. CDR3 bases: TGTGCCAGCAGCTTACGGGGAGGGGGCGTGGCGCAGGATTACACCTTC. Its translation: CASSLRGGGVAQDYTF. Full variable domain (missing parts from reference TRBV7-8 and TRBJ1-2): GAGVSQSPRYKVAKRGQDVALRCDPISGHVSLFWYQQALGQGPEFLTYFQNEAQLDKSGLPSDRFFAERPEGSVSTLKIQRTQQEDSAVYLCASSLRGGGVAQDYTFGSGTRLTVV.

V usage is TRBV12-3 or TRBV12-4 and J usage is TRBJ1-4, with D unclear. Trimming removed 7 bases from V and 5 bases from J, with 20 bases in between. The CDR3 totals 16 residues. CDR3 region: CASTYWMRALNEKLFF. CDR3 in DNA: TGTGCCAGCACCTATTGGATGAGGGCCCTAAATGAAAAACTGTTTTTT.